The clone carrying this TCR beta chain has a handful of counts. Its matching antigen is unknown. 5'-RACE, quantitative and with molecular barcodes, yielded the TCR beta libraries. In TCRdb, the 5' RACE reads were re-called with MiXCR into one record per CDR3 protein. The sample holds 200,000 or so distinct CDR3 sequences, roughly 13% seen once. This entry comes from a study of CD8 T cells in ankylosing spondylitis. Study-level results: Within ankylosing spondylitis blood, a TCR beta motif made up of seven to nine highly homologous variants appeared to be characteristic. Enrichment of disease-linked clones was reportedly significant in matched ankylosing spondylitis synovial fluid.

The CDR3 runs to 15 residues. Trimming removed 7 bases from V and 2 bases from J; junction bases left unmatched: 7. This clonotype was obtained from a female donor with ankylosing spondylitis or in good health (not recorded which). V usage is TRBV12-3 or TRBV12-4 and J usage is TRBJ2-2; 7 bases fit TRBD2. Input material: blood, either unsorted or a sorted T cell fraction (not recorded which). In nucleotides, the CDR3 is TGTGCCAGCACCTTAGGGGAGGGAAACACCGGGGAGCTGTTTTTT. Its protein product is CASTLGEGNTGELFF.